These 9 T cell receptor beta chains came from one sample sequenced in a study of T cells in tuberculosis. Profiled with immunoSEQ multiplex PCR; TCRdb holds only in-frame clones, not every one. The table has 30,000 to 35,000 clones, nearly 97% seen once. The sequenced sample consisted of PBMCs. The receptors originated from a donor aged 10-30 years with latent tuberculosis or without tuberculosis infection.

The V and J genes are TRBV7-6 and TRBJ2-3; D may be TRBD2 (6 bases). Germline V lookup: CDR1 SGHVS, CDR2 FNYEAQ. Between the trimmed V and J ends, which lost 1 base and 3 bases, there was a span of 8 bases. The CDR3 runs 14 residues. The CDR3 sequence: CASSLDGGTDTQYF. DNA of the CDR3: TGTGCCAGCAGCTTAGACGGGGGAACAGATACGCAGTATTTT.

The V call is TRBV27, the J call TRBJ2-1; D is uncertain. The CDR3 consists of 14 residues. The V end lost 3 bases, the J end lost 5 bases, and 11 bases lay between the germline ends. CDR1 and CDR2 (germline): MNHEY, SMNVEV (reference sequence). The CDR3 region has the DNA TGTGCCAGCAGTTTTTCCCAAGCTCACAATGAGCAGTTCTTC. Translated: CASSFSQAHNEQFF.

This chain links TRBV5-1 with TRBJ1-1; weak D call: TRBD1 (6 bases). This CDR3 has 16 residues. Trimming stripped 2 bases from V and 3 bases from J, with 17 bases between. In germline, CDR1 is SGHRS, CDR2 YFSETQ. The CDR3 protein is CASSLGGRGVDTEAFF. In DNA, the CDR3 is TGCGCCAGCAGCTTAGGAGGGAGGGGGGTGGACACTGAAGCTTTCTTT.

This chain uses TRBV19 with TRBJ2-1; 12 bases match TRBD2. Germline CDR1 is LNHDA and CDR2 is SQIVND (reference sequence). V was pared by 7 bases and J by 5 bases, with 3 bases of the junction left unmatched. The CDR3 is made up of 14 amino acids. CDR3: CASIGLAGNNEQFF. CDR3 DNA: TGTGCCAGTATAGGACTAGCGGGAAACAATGAGCAGTTCTTC.

This clone was recorded only once. This chain connects TRBV19 to TRBJ2-7, with D perhaps matching TRBD2 (5 bases). CDR1 is LNHDA, CDR2 SQIVND, per germline (reference sequence). Trimming removed 6 bases from V and 1 base from J, with 13 bases in between. The CDR3 consists of 14 residues. The CDR3 region is CASRQRADSYEQYF. The DNA of the CDR3 is TGTGCCAGTAGACAGCGAGCGGATTCCTACGAGCAGTACTTC.

This clone showed up just once. The chain has TRBV29-1 and TRBJ2-1; a weak D match, TRBD2 (6 bases). Between the trimmed V and J ends, which lost 3 bases and 2 bases, there was a span of 11 bases. Germline CDR1 SQVTM, CDR2 ANQGSEA. The CDR3 has 14 residues. The CDR3: CSVERGGAYNEQFF. The CDR3 DNA is TGCAGCGTTGAGCGGGGTGGCGCCTACAATGAGCAGTTCTTC.

CDR3 bases: TGCGCCAGCATGGGGGAGCGGGAGCGGTACAATGAGCAGTTCTTC. Translating it yields CASMGERERYNEQFF. The chain uses TRBV5-1 and TRBJ2-1; 8 nucleotides align to TRBD2. Germline V gives CDR1 SGHRS, CDR2 YFSETQ. The CDR3 consists of 15 residues. J lost 4 bases, V lost 6 bases, and 9 bases had no gene match. Full variable domain (missing parts from reference TRBV5-1 and TRBJ2-1): KAGVTQTPRYLIKTRGQQVTLSCSPISGHRSVSWYQQTPGQGLQFLFEYFSETQRNKGNFPGRFSGRQFSNSRSEMNVSTLELGDSALYLCASMGERERYNEQFFGPGTRLTVL.

The chain links TRBV10-3 to TRBJ2-7; 11 bases map to TRBD1. In germline, CDR1 is ENHRY, CDR2 SYGVKD. V dropped 10 bases and J dropped 4; count of bases not matched to a gene: 6. There are 13 residues in the CDR3. The chain's CDR3 is CATGDRGMYEQYF. For the CDR3, the DNA is TGTGCCACCGGGGACAGGGGGATGTACGAGCAGTACTTC.

V and J are TRBV5-1 and TRBJ2-3, with a tentative D call TRBD2 (6 bases). Germline V gene lookup returns CDR1 SGHRS and CDR2 YFSETQ. CDR3 length: 13 residues. Deletions cut 7 bases from V and 0 bases from J, with 9 bases between. The CDR3 protein is CASGTPSTDTQYF. The CDR3 coding sequence is TGCGCCAGCGGGACTCCGAGCACAGATACGCAGTATTTT.